Below are 12 T cell receptor beta chains sequenced from a single sample in a study of T cell changes during pregnancy in multiple sclerosis. Clones were read by immunoSEQ multiplex PCR, and TCRdb kept only the in-frame ones, dropping some. The table lists roughly 71,000 clones, roughly 92% of them singletons. Sequencing was performed on peripheral blood, taken in the first trimester of pregnancy. These TCRs come from a female donor in good health, enrolled as a control in a pregnancy study.

The rearrangement links TRBV14 to TRBJ1-1; D is possibly TRBD1 (6 bases). CDR1 is SGHDN and CDR2 is FVKESK in the germline V gene. V was shortened by 0 bases and J by 0 bases, with 14 bases between the two germline ends. The CDR3 contains 17 residues. As DNA, the CDR3 is TGTGCCAGCAGCCAAGATCGTGAGGGACACCTGAACACTGAAGCTTTCTTT. Protein: CASSQDREGHLNTEAFF.

This sequence joins TRBV4-1 and TRBJ2-2, with D uncertain. The V gene's germline CDR1 is MGHRA and CDR2 YSYEKL. V was trimmed by 4 bases and J by 9 bases, leaving 18 bases between them. This CDR3 has 15 residues. The CDR3 loop is CASSRFDSGSWELFF. In nucleotides, the CDR3 is TGCGCCAGCAGCCGGTTCGACTCCGGTTCTTGGGAGCTGTTTTTT.

The chain has TRBV5-1 and TRBJ2-3; 9 nucleotides align to TRBD1. Trimming removed 4 bases from V and 2 bases from J; junction bases left unmatched: 8. This CDR3 is built from 16 residues. The germline V gene has CDR1 SGHRS and CDR2 YFSETQ. CDR3 sequence (DNA): TGCGCCAGCAGCCGTTCAGGACAGGGGATCACAGATACGCAGTATTTT. Protein: CASSRSGQGITDTQYF.

V usage is TRBV5-5 and J usage is TRBJ2-7; no reliable D call. There are 16 residues in the CDR3. V was shortened by 0 bases and J by 1 base, with 14 bases between the two germline ends. Per germline, CDR1 SGHKS and CDR2 YYEKEE (reference sequence). The CDR3 coding sequence is TGTGCCAGCAGCTTGGCCAGCTCAGGCAGGTCCTACGAGCAGTACTTC. It is translated as CASSLASSGRSYEQYF.

The chain is built from TRBV6-1 and TRBJ2-5, with D perhaps matching TRBD2 (5 bases). Germline-derived CDR1 and CDR2 are MNHNS and SASEGT. CDR3 length: 14 amino acids. Trimming cost V 3 bases and J 2 bases, with 10 bases left between them. This chain's CDR3 is CASSEEEQQETQYF. Here the CDR3 DNA reads TGTGCCAGCAGTGAGGAGGAACAGCAAGAGACCCAGTACTTC.

The chain has TRBV5-4 and TRBJ2-7; no firm D call. Germline CDR1 SGHNT, CDR2 YYREEE (reference sequence). Trimming took off 1 base at V and 2 bases at J, with 10 bases between the two ends. The length of the CDR3 is 14 residues. The CDR3 reads CASSLLAETYEQYF. CDR3 nucleotides: TGTGCCAGCAGCTTGTTGGCTGAAACCTACGAGCAGTACTTC.

The V gene is TRBV18, the J gene TRBJ1-1, with TRBD1 matching over 11 bases. The ends lost 4 bases at V and 6 bases at J; junction bases unmatched: 4. Germline values: CDR1 KGHSH, CDR2 LQKENI. The CDR3 is made up of 14 amino acids. The CDR3 reads CASSRTGGMAEAFF. DNA for the CDR3: TGTGCCAGCTCACGGACAGGGGGCATGGCTGAAGCTTTCTTT.

This clone was picked up one time. The chain couples TRBV10-3 to TRBJ1-2; D is possibly TRBD1 (5 bases). Germline CDR1 reads ENHRY; CDR2 reads SYGVKD. The length of the CDR3 is 17 residues. Deletions cut 0 bases from V and 3 bases from J, with 17 bases between. The CDR3 DNA is TGTGCCATCAGTGAGTCCGACAGTCGGCTCGCGCACTATGGCTACACCTTC. This encodes CAISESDSRLAHYGYTF.

The genes are TRBV9 and TRBJ1-2, with 8 bases matching TRBD1. This CDR3 is 14 amino acids long. V shed 2 bases and J 3 bases; nucleotides not matched to a gene: 3. CDR1 and CDR2 (germline): SGDLS, YYNGEE. CDR3 DNA: TGTGCCAGCAGCGTGAAGGACAGGGACTATGGCTACACCTTC. This codes for CASSVKDRDYGYTF.

The chain's CDR3 is CASSMGLAGAPGEQFF. The CDR3 DNA is TGTGCCAGTAGTATGGGACTAGCGGGAGCCCCGGGTGAGCAGTTCTTC. V is TRBV19 and J is TRBJ2-1; 14 bases are a match to TRBD2. Germline V gives CDR1 LNHDA, CDR2 SQIVND (reference sequence). J lost 9 bases, V lost 3 bases, and 7 bases had no gene match. This CDR3 comprises 16 residues.

J is TRBJ1-4 and V is TRBV6-1; 12 bases are a match to TRBD1. J gave up 7 bases and V 4 bases, and 13 bases lay outside the gene matches. CDR3 length: 18 residues. Per germline, CDR1 MNHNS and CDR2 SASEGT. Here the CDR3 DNA reads TGTGCCAGCAGTGGAGATACCCGGGACAGGGGGCGATTTGAAAAACTGTTTTTT. Encoded protein: CASSGDTRDRGRFEKLFF.

This clone occurred once. The chain couples TRBV27 to TRBJ2-7; 10 positions match TRBD1. The CDR3 covers 16 residues. V lost 5 bases and J lost 3; bases outside the gene matches: 10. Germline assignment: CDR1 MNHEY and CDR2 SMNVEV (reference sequence). The CDR3 DNA reads as TGTGCCAGCAGTACCATAGGGACAGGGGAACGCTACGAGCAGTACTTC. Amino acid sequence: CASSTIGTGERYEQYF.